The entry that follows covers one TCR beta chain sequence. This receptor's antigen is unknown. The input lacks base qualities; no much larger clone sits a single base away. Samples from volunteer blood donors who had recovered from COVID-19 were contributed by a second Seattle source. Each collaborating institution followed its own protocols to collect whole blood in K2EDTA tubes. For TCRbeta analysis, collaborators shipped samples as frozen whole blood, isolated PBMCs, or DNA extracted from either of those sample types. Trimming removed 3 bases from V and 3 bases from J, leaving 12 bases between the germline ends. The CDR3, cysteine through phenylalanine, is 15 amino acids long. Only the CDR3 DNA stays, 45 bases, in frame from base 1. For CDR1 and CDR2, the germline V gene (reference sequence) lists LNHDA and SQIVND. TCRbeta CDR3 regions were amplified from genomic DNA by means of the immunoSEQ Assay, a bias-controlled multiplex PCR. The paper's data handling went like this. The number of nucleated cells in each sample was estimated by amplification of reference gene primers within the assay. To quantify the absolute abundance of each unique TCRbeta CDR3 rearrangement, sequence reads were collapsed and filtered. For each sample, productive Simpson clonality was calculated by taking the square root of Simpson's diversity index across productive rearrangements. The source is immuneACCESS, and TCRdb retained only in-frame sequences with V and J called. Part of the clones is not carried over; for the studies checked, unresolved V genes explain less than half of this, and the remainder is unexplained. For V, J and clone size, that table is used; D and trimming come from the DNA. The sample profile shows about 270,000 clones; less than 90% of them were found once. Jointly, the top ten make up roughly 4% of the sample.

The data were obtained in a study of blood T cell repertoires in COVID-19 (dated by TCRdb to about 2020). About the study as a whole: The collaborator samples originated in the United States, Italy and Spain and spanned the acute and convalescent phases of COVID-19. Samples were obtained from the ongoing ImmuneRACE study (first 160 participants) and from 1,254 subjects provided by 6 global collaborators. Where available, HLA class I and class II types were obtained from metadata supplied by the sample provider rather than from assay-based typing. A freely available public database, intended as a resource for researchers studying the immune response to SARS-CoV-2, is where the repertoires were released. The material from the prospective study consisted of cDNA or gDNA derived from T cells, B-cell-depleted T cells, or PBMCs. Subjects who had been exposed to COVID-19, were actively infected with it, or had recovered from it provided the deeply sampled blood TCRbeta repertoires that made up the dataset. The sample metadata nearly always contained a de-identified subject ID, COVID-19 status, age in years and sex. Here is what the overall study found, with its caveats: How much clinical and demographic metadata was included differed by source and by participant, and the metadata was provided uncurated.

Material for sequencing was peripheral blood. The TCR comes from a man aged 60 to 69 who had recovered from COVID-19. The chain uses TRBV19 and TRBJ2-4; a tentative D call is TRBD2 (5 bases match). The CDR3 protein sequence reads: CASSIFPRDKNIQYF. The nucleotides are TGTGCCAGTAGTATCTTCCCACGGGACAAAAACATTCAGTACTTC.